Listed here are 20 T cell receptor beta chains from one sample, sequenced in a study of cytomegalovirus exposure and HLA in healthy donors. Primers: 60 Vbeta forward and 13 Jbeta reverse. The assay was immunoSEQ multiplex PCR, and TCRdb's table has in-frame clones only and misses some. The table lists roughly 78,000 clones, 55% to 75% of them singletons. Sequencing was performed on PBMCs. These receptors were obtained from a man under 40 in good health and CMV-seropositive.

J is TRBJ1-1 and V is TRBV4-1; D is possibly TRBD1 (5 bases). The V end was cut by 0 bases, the J end by 11 bases, with 16 bases between. Germline V gene sequence: CDR1 MGHRA, CDR2 YSYEKL. The CDR3 sequence is 14 residues long. CDR3 region: CASSQEPPGSVAFF. The CDR3 DNA is TGCGCCAGCAGCCAAGAGCCCCCAGGGTCGGTGGCTTTCTTT.

This clone appeared a few times. V is TRBV27 and J is TRBJ2-7; the D gene is possibly TRBD1 (7 bases). The CDR3 covers 16 residues. CDR1 MNHEY and CDR2 SMNVEV come from the germline V gene (reference sequence). The V end was cut by 3 bases, the J end by 4 bases, with 19 bases between. DNA of the CDR3: TGTGCCAGCAGTTTCTCGGGGGACAGTCCAATATACGAGCAGTACTTC. Its translation is CASSFSGDSPIYEQYF.

This chain uses TRBV4-1 with TRBJ2-1, with 7 bases aligning to TRBD1. Germline V gene sequence: CDR1 MGHRA, CDR2 YSYEKL. The V gene end was trimmed by 6 bases and the J gene end by 5 bases; junction bases not matched to a gene: 4. The CDR3 is 13 amino acids. In nucleotides, the CDR3 is TGCGCCAGCAGTTGGGACAGAAACAATGAGCAGTTCTTC. It encodes CASSWDRNNEQFF.

This sequence joins TRBV4-1 and TRBJ1-4, with D unresolved. The CDR3 length is 16 residues. Trimming removed 4 bases at V and 8 bases at J, with 20 bases between. Germline CDR1 and CDR2: MGHRA and YSYEKL. DNA of the CDR3: TGCGCCAGCAGCCTCGGGAGCGTGGGGATCGGGGAAAAACTGTTTTTT. Encoded protein: CASSLGSVGIGEKLFF.

The rearrangement joins TRBV5-4 to TRBJ1-2; tentative D call: TRBD1 (6 bases). Deletions cut 4 bases from V and 8 bases from J, with 18 bases between. The germline V gene has CDR1 SGHNT and CDR2 YYREEE (reference sequence). The length of the CDR3 is 14 residues. CDR3 residues: CASSAWGRGGGYTF. The CDR3 bases are TGTGCCAGCAGCGCATGGGGCAGGGGTGGAGGCTACACCTTC.

The rearrangement uses TRBV10-3 and TRBJ2-3, with TRBD2 matching 13 bases. The germline V gene encodes CDR1 ENHRY and CDR2 SYGVKD. The ends lost 8 bases at V and 0 bases at J; junction bases unmatched: 8. The CDR3 length is 17 residues. CDR3 region: CAIGSLAGGPSTDTQYF. CDR3 nucleotides: TGTGCCATCGGTTCACTAGCGGGGGGGCCAAGCACAGATACGCAGTATTTT.

This clone was counted between two and nine times. This chain links TRBV6-5 with TRBJ2-1, with a tentative D call TRBD2 (5 bases). CDR3 length: 13 amino acids. Trimming left V 0 bases short and J 7 bases short, with 7 bases between. Germline CDR1 MNHEY, CDR2 SVGAGI. Here the CDR3 DNA reads TGTGCCAGCAGTTACTCCCGCGGGAATGAGCAGTTCTTC. Translation: CASSYSRGNEQFF.

This clone was seen a handful of times. V gene TRBV9 combines with J gene TRBJ2-2; TRBD2 aligns across 14 bases. Trimming cost V 3 bases and J 7 bases; bases outside gene matches: 5. The CDR3 extends over 16 amino acids. Germline lookup yields CDR1 SGDLS and CDR2 YYNGEE. CDR3 sequence: CASSARLAGGGGELFF. As DNA, the CDR3 is TGTGCCAGCAGCGCCAGACTAGCGGGAGGGGGCGGGGAGCTGTTTTTT.

The chain recombines TRBV28 with TRBJ2-5; possibly TRBD1 for D (5 bases). The V and J ends lost 5 bases and 6 bases respectively, with 13 bases between them. Germline assignment: CDR1 MDHEN and CDR2 SYDVKM. The CDR3 consists of 13 residues. Here the CDR3 reads CASSHRTTKTQYF. In DNA form, the CDR3 reads TGTGCCAGCAGTCATAGGACAACGAAGACCCAGTACTTC.

CDR3 DNA sequence: TGTGCCAGCAGTGAACGGACTAGTACCGATACGCAGTATTTT. Translation gives CASSERTSTDTQYF. This chain links TRBV25-1 with TRBJ2-3; TRBD2 aligns across 7 bases. Trimming removed 2 bases from V and 6 bases from J; junction bases left unmatched: 5. The CDR3 extends over 14 amino acids. From germline, CDR1 is MGHDK and CDR2 SYGVNS. The whole variable domain, remainder taken from reference TRBV25-1 and TRBJ2-3, is EADIYQTPRYLVIGTGKKITLECSQTMGHDKMYWYQQDPGMELHLIHYSYGVNSTEKGDLSSESTVSRIRTEHFPLTLESARPSHTSQYLCASSERTSTDTQYFGPGTRLTVL.

The chain carries TRBV28 and TRBJ2-3; possibly TRBD1 for D (6 bases). Looked up from germline, CDR1 is MDHEN and CDR2 is SYDVKM. Trimming removed 6 bases from V and 0 bases from J, with 16 bases in between. The CDR3 is made up of 16 amino acids. This CDR3 reads CASSATGRTSTDTQYF. In DNA, the CDR3 is TGTGCCAGCAGCGCCACAGGGAGAACTAGCACAGATACGCAGTATTTT.

CDR3: CASRQGYEQYF. CDR3 DNA: TGTGCCAGCCGGCAGGGATACGAGCAGTACTTC. The V gene is TRBV6-5, the J gene TRBJ2-5, with D maybe TRBD1 (5 bases). The DNA end is a closer match to TRBJ2-7, so the J assignment may be wrong. In germline, CDR1 is MNHEY, CDR2 SVGAGI. This CDR3 is built from 11 residues.

The chain carries TRBV7-9 and TRBJ1-3; D possibly corresponds to TRBD1 (5 bases). V was shortened by 5 bases and J by 4 bases, with 18 bases between the two germline ends. The length of the CDR3 is 16 residues. Germline CDR1 SEHNR, CDR2 FQNEAQ (reference sequence). The chain's CDR3 is CASSNRDSPLGNTIYF. As DNA, the CDR3 is TGTGCCAGCAGCAATAGGGACTCTCCGCTCGGAAACACCATATATTTT.

The chain is built from TRBV6-6 and TRBJ2-7, with a tentative D call TRBD2 (5 bases). Germline-derived CDR1 and CDR2 are MNHNY and SVGAGI (reference sequence). CDR3 length: 14 residues. V was shortened by 5 bases and J by 2 bases, with 13 bases between the two germline ends. The CDR3 DNA sequence: TGTGCCAGCAGTCCGCTTGAGGGCCCCTACGAGCAGTACTTC. This codes for CASSPLEGPYEQYF.

This sequence joins TRBV9 and TRBJ2-7, with D possibly being TRBD2 (6 bases). Germline CDR1 SGDLS, CDR2 YYNGEE. The CDR3 has 14 residues. The V gene lost 3 bases and the J gene lost 0 bases, with 10 bases spanning the gap. CDR3: CASSDGGSSYEQYF. The CDR3 DNA reads TGTGCCAGCAGCGACGGGGGTAGCTCCTACGAGCAGTACTTC.

The chain links TRBV5-5 to TRBJ2-2, with D hard to call. Per the germline V gene, CDR1 is SGHKS and CDR2 is YYEKEE (reference sequence). CDR3 length: 14 residues. Trimming stripped 0 bases from V and 6 bases from J, with 9 bases between. CDR3 region: CASSLETQAGELFF. The CDR3 nucleotides are TGTGCCAGCAGCTTGGAAACCCAGGCCGGGGAGCTGTTTTTT.

This clone is a singleton in its sample. V usage is TRBV6-1 and J usage is TRBJ1-5, with 7 bases lining up with TRBD1. There are 15 residues in the CDR3. CDR1 and CDR2 (germline): MNHNS, SASEGT. Trimming took 3 bases from V and 6 from J; bases not matched to a gene: 8. In DNA, the CDR3 is TGTGCCAGCAGTGACCCGGACAGGCGGATTCAGCCCCAGCATTTT. The encoded protein is CASSDPDRRIQPQHF.

The chain joins TRBV5-6 to TRBJ1-4; no firm D call. The CDR3 totals 14 residues. Germline CDR1 SGHDT, CDR2 YYEEEE. V was pared by 4 bases and J by 3 bases, with 10 bases between. In DNA form, the CDR3 reads TGTGCCAGCAGCGGAGGGTTCTCTAATGAAAAACTGTTTTTT. It encodes CASSGGFSNEKLFF.

The CDR3 DNA reads as TGTGCCAGCAGCTCACGGGACAGTTTAAACACTGAAGCTTTCTTT. It yields the protein CASSSRDSLNTEAFF. This chain connects TRBV7-9 to TRBJ1-1, with 7 bases that match TRBD1. The V gene's germline CDR1 is SEHNR and CDR2 FQNEAQ (reference sequence). This CDR3 contains 15 residues. V shed 4 bases, J shed 2 bases, and the junction held 7 bases outside the gene matches. Based on the CDR3 plus reference TRBV7-9 and TRBJ1-1, the full variable domain is DTGVSQNPRHKITKRGQNVTFRCDPISEHNRLYWYRQTLGQGPEFLTYFQNEAQLEKSRLLSDRFSAERPKGSFSTLEIQRTEQGDSAMYLCASSSRDSLNTEAFFGQGTRLTVV.

V is TRBV13 and J is TRBJ1-5; 8 nucleotides agree with TRBD1. Germline CDR1 reads PRHDT; CDR2 reads FYEKMQ (reference sequence). This CDR3 has 16 residues. V lost 0 bases and J lost 6; bases outside the gene matches: 7. For the CDR3, the DNA is TGTGCCAGCAGCTTAGGCGGGGCAGGGGGCGGTCAGCCCCAGCATTTT. This gives the protein CASSLGGAGGGQPQHF.